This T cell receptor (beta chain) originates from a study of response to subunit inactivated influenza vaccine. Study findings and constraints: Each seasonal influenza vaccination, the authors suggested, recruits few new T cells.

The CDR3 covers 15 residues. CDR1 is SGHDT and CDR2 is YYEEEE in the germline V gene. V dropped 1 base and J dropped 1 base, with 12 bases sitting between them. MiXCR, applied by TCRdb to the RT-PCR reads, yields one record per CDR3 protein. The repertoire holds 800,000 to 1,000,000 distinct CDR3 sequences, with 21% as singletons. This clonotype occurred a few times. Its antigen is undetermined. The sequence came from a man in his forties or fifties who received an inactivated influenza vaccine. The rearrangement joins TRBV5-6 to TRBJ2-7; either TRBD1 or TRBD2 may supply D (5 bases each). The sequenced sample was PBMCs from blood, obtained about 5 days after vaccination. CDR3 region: CASSLKGRGSYEQYF. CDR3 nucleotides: TGTGCCAGCAGCTTGAAGGGGAGAGGGTCCTACGAGCAGTACTTC.